The sequence of this T cell receptor (beta chain) was determined in a study of OX40 agonist ivuxolimab in advanced cancers. Study-level information: A mean age of approximately 64 years, range roughly 23 to 85, was recorded, and more than 80% were male.

The protocol was immunoSEQ multiplex PCR, while the TCRdb copy is restricted to in-frame clones and leaves out a portion. The sample carries 50,000 to 60,000 clones, more than 75% recorded once. Germline CDR1 is SGHTA and CDR2 is FQGNSA. The CDR3 length is 17 residues. V shed 3 bases, J shed 3 bases, and the junction held 8 bases outside the gene matches. The genes are TRBV7-2 and TRBJ1-5; 10 nucleotides line up with TRBD1. This sample comprised CD4+ or CD8+ T cells sorted from blood, obtained in a trial of the OX40 agonist ivuxolimab. This receptor was obtained from an adult with an advanced solid tumor such as melanoma, head and neck, liver or kidney cancer. The CDR3 DNA is TGTGCCAGCAGCTTTGGGAGACAGGGGGCTTTCAATCAGCCCCAGCATTTT. It translates to CASSFGRQGAFNQPQHF.